A selection of T cell receptor beta chains follows, all from one sample in a study of blood T cell repertoires in COVID-19. The protocol was immunoSEQ multiplex PCR, while the TCRdb copy is restricted to in-frame clones and leaves out a portion. Among 200,000 to 250,000 clones listed, around 85% were seen once. The material sequenced was PBMCs or T cells enriched from blood (not recorded which). Receptors originate from a woman between 40 and 55 years old with acute COVID-19. The CDR3 runs from the conserved cysteine through the conserved F or W. D genes are given only for firm matches. Only part of the rows carry a size: once, few, many, or a class if the clone is expanded.

v_call	d_call	clone_size	j_call	cdr3_length	cdr3_nt	cdr3_aa
TRBV19	-	-	TRBJ1-1	12	TGTGCCAGTGGGACACAGAACACTGAAGCTTTCTTT	CASGTQNTEAFF
TRBV7-9	-	-	TRBJ2-6	17	TGTGCCAGCAGTTTCCGGGAGCCGGGGGCTGGGGCCAACGTCCTGACTTTC	CASSFREPGAGANVLTF
TRBV28	-	-	TRBJ2-3	14	TGTGCCAGCAGTTTAGGTAGCTACACAGATACGCAGTATTTT	CASSLGSYTDTQYF
TRBV2	-	few	TRBJ1-2	12	TGTGCCAGCACCGGTGGTCAACAGGGCTACACCTTC	CASTGGQQGYTF
TRBV30	-	-	TRBJ1-6	15	TGTGCCTGGAGTGTACGGGAAAGATATAATTCACCCCTCCACTTT	CAWSVRERYNSPLHF
TRBV3-1/TRBV3-2	-	-	TRBJ1-4	16	TGTGCCAGCAGCCAAGATCGTAGCTCGATGGAAGAAAAACTGTTTTTT	CASSQDRSSMEEKLFF
TRBV14	-	once	TRBJ2-5	19	TGTGCCAGCAGCCAAGATTCTCTGAGAGGTGGAGCAAAACAAGAGACCCAGTACTTC	CASSQDSLRGGAKQETQYF
TRBV7-2	-	-	TRBJ2-5	12	TGTGCCAGCAGCCCATATGAGGAGACCCAGTACTTC	CASSPYEETQYF
TRBV27	-	-	TRBJ1-2	15	TGTGCCAGCAGTTTAGGTGGCAGGGGAGGGTATGGCTACACCTTC	CASSLGGRGGYGYTF
TRBV24-1	-	-	TRBJ2-1	11	TGTGCCACTAATAATTACAATGAGCAGTTCTTC	CATNNYNEQFF
TRBV19	-	-	TRBJ2-5	16	TGTGCCAGTAGTATAGGGATCGGGAGTAGCCAAGAGACCCAGTACTTC	CASSIGIGSSQETQYF
TRBV27	TRBD1	-	TRBJ1-1	12	TGTGCCAGCAGGACAGGGCACACTGAAGCTTTCTTT	CASRTGHTEAFF
TRBV7-9	-	-	TRBJ1-5	14	TGTGCCAGCAGCTCTCCAGGGGATGGACAGCCCCAGCATTTT	CASSSPGDGQPQHF
TRBV28	TRBD1	-	TRBJ2-1	16	TGTGCCAGCAGTCCTCTCGAAGGGACAGGGAATGATGAGCAGTTCTTC	CASSPLEGTGNDEQFF
TRBV4-2	-	-	TRBJ1-1	15	TGTGCCAGCAGCCAGGCTATGAGGGTTTTCACTGAAGCTTTCTTT	CASSQAMRVFTEAFF
TRBV11-2	TRBD2	-	TRBJ2-7	19	TGTGCCAGCAGCTTAGTAGGGGCGCTAGCGGGAGGGCTAACATACGAGCAGTACTTC	CASSLVGALAGGLTYEQYF
TRBV4-1	-	few	TRBJ1-5	13	TGCGCCAGCAGCCAAGATCCAGATCAGCCCCAGCATTTT	CASSQDPDQPQHF
TRBV3-1/TRBV3-2	-	-	TRBJ2-7	13	TGTGCCAGCAGCCAGGAGGGTCGGTACGAGCAGTACTTC	CASSQEGRYEQYF
TRBV24-1	TRBD2	-	TRBJ2-3	17	TGTGCCACCAGTGATTTGAAAACTAGCGGGAGAACAGATACGCAGTATTTT	CATSDLKTSGRTDTQYF
TRBV10-3	-	-	TRBJ2-2	13	TGTGCCATCAGTACCACGGGAACGAGGGAGCTGTTTTTT	CAISTTGTRELFF
TRBV7-9	-	-	TRBJ1-2	17	TGTGCCAGCAGCTCCAGAACTTCGACAGTCCTAAACTATGGCTACACCTTC	CASSSRTSTVLNYGYTF
TRBV27	-	-	TRBJ2-3	14	TGTGCCAGCAGTTTATCAGCGGGCACAGATACGCAGTATTTT	CASSLSAGTDTQYF
TRBV10-3	-	-	TRBJ1-1	14	TGTGCCATCAGTACGGGGTCCCGAAACACTGAAGCTTTCTTT	CAISTGSRNTEAFF
TRBV10-3	-	-	TRBJ2-3	16	TGTGCCATCAGTGAGTCGACAGCGGGCGGGCGTCGGACGCAGTATTTT	CAISESTAGGRRTQYF
TRBV19	-	once	TRBJ1-5	15	TGTGCCAGTCGTCTCGAGGGCCGATTCAATCAGCCCCAGCATTTT	CASRLEGRFNQPQHF
TRBV16	-	-	TRBJ2-4	17	TGTGCCAGCAGCCAATCTGTCGGGAACAGTGCCAAAAACATTCAGTACTTC	CASSQSVGNSAKNIQYF
TRBV7-3	TRBD2	-	TRBJ2-1	16	TGTGCCAGCAGCCCCCGTGCGGGAGATACGTACAATGAGCAGTTCTTC	CASSPRAGDTYNEQFF
TRBV28	-	-	TRBJ2-1	13	TGTGCCGGTGGTGCGAATAACTACAATGAGCAGTTCTTC	CAGGANNYNEQFF
TRBV18	-	-	TRBJ1-3	16	TGTGCCAGCTCACCACGGCTGTCAACAGGTGGAAACACCATATATTTT	CASSPRLSTGGNTIYF
TRBV3-1/TRBV3-2	-	-	TRBJ2-1	16	TGTGCCAGCAGCCCCACCTATCCCCATTCCGACAATGAGCAGTTCTTC	CASSPTYPHSDNEQFF
TRBV12-3/TRBV12-4	TRBD2	-	TRBJ2-7	13	TGTGCCAGCAGGGGGGAGGGCCTGAACGAGCAGTACTTC	CASRGEGLNEQYF
TRBV6-5	-	-	TRBJ2-1	14	TGTGCCAGCAGTTACTCACGGGAGACCAATGAGCAGTTCTTC	CASSYSRETNEQFF
TRBV3-1/TRBV3-2	-	-	TRBJ1-1	15	TGTGCCAGCAGCCAAGGTGCGGCCGGGGGCACTGAAGCTTTCTTT	CASSQGAAGGTEAFF
TRBV28	-	-	TRBJ1-5	13	TGTGCCAGTCATGGAGGGGACAATCAGCCCCAGCATTTT	CASHGGDNQPQHF
TRBV4-2	TRBD2	-	TRBJ2-1	17	TGTGCCAGCAGCCAAGATCCCAGCGGGAGTCGCTACAATGAGCAGTTCTTC	CASSQDPSGSRYNEQFF
TRBV9	-	few	TRBJ1-1	13	TGTGCCAGCAGCGCAACGGTGAACACTGAAGCTTTCTTT	CASSATVNTEAFF
TRBV10-3	-	-	TRBJ1-5	14	TGTGCCATCAGGGCGGGACGGGAAAATCAGCCCCAGCATTTT	CAIRAGRENQPQHF
TRBV4-3	TRBD2	-	TRBJ2-1	17	TGCGCCAGCAGCCAAGTAATGGGGACTAGCGGGATTAACGAGCAGTTCTTC	CASSQVMGTSGINEQFF
TRBV2	TRBD1	-	TRBJ1-3	15	TGTGCCAGCAGTGCACAGGGGGCCAGTGGAAACACCATATATTTT	CASSAQGASGNTIYF
TRBV6-5	-	once	TRBJ2-4	16	TGTGCCAGCAGTTACTCGAGGGGGAGTGGTAGAAACATTCAGTACTTC	CASSYSRGSGRNIQYF
TRBV19	TRBD2	-	TRBJ2-3	18	TGTGCCAGTACTCATAGCGGGAGGGCCCGCGGGAGCACAGATACGCAGTATTTT	CASTHSGRARGSTDTQYF
TRBV6-5	-	-	TRBJ2-1	13	TGTGCCAGCAGCCGGACAGTGAACAATGAGCAGTTCTTC	CASSRTVNNEQFF
TRBV5-4	TRBD1	-	TRBJ2-7	15	TGTGCCAGCAGCTTACCGGACAGGGGTTCCTACGAGCAGTACTTC	CASSLPDRGSYEQYF
TRBV2	TRBD2	-	TRBJ2-7	18	TGTGCCAGCAGTGAGAGGACTAGCGGGATTGCTACTACTGGCGAGCAGTACTTC	CASSERTSGIATTGEQYF
TRBV15	TRBD1	-	TRBJ1-2	15	TGTGCCACCAGCGGTCGGACAGGGCGGACCTATGGCTACACCTTC	CATSGRTGRTYGYTF
TRBV15	-	-	TRBJ1-3	15	TGTGCCACCAGCAAAACCGCAGTCTCTGGAAACACCATATATTTT	CATSKTAVSGNTIYF
TRBV7-8	TRBD1	-	TRBJ1-1	16	TGTGCCAGCAGCTTACTTGAGGGCAGGGGGATAACTGAAGCTTTCTTT	CASSLLEGRGITEAFF
TRBV9	TRBD1	-	TRBJ1-1	17	TGTGCCAGCAGCGTAGCTCCGACAGGGAGAAGGAACACTGAAGCTTTCTTT	CASSVAPTGRRNTEAFF
TRBV28	-	-	TRBJ1-3	12	TGTGCCAGCAGTTTGGGCGTGGGCACCATATATTTT	CASSLGVGTIYF
TRBV25-1	TRBD1	-	TRBJ2-7	13	TGTGCCAGCAGCGACCGGACAGGGAAGGAGCAGTACTTC	CASSDRTGKEQYF
TRBV12-3/TRBV12-4	-	-	TRBJ2-7	13	TGTGCCAGCAGTTTGAACAGCAATTACGAGCAGTACTTC	CASSLNSNYEQYF
TRBV6-5	-	-	TRBJ2-2	16	TGTGCCAGCAGTTACCCTCGCGGTGCTGGCACCGGGGAGCTGTTTTTT	CASSYPRGAGTGELFF
TRBV6-2/TRBV6-3	TRBD2	-	TRBJ2-7	17	TGTGCCAGCAGTTACACCTCCCCGCGGGACTACTCCTACGAGCAGTACTTC	CASSYTSPRDYSYEQYF
TRBV7-3	TRBD1	-	TRBJ2-3	15	TGTGCCAGCAGCTTTAAGGGGGCGGGCACAGATACGCAGTATTTT	CASSFKGAGTDTQYF